One and the same sample provided the 2 T cell receptor beta chains below, sequenced in a study of blood T cell repertoires in COVID-19. TCRdb's table, derived via immunoSEQ multiplex PCR, lists solely in-frame clones and lacks some. The sample has about 200,000 clones; approximately 81% are singletons. Sequenced: peripheral blood. The receptor set was obtained from a woman of 80 years or more with acute or convalescent COVID-19.

This clone was found a few times. This chain joins TRBV21-1 and TRBJ2-7; the DNA was not compared with TRBD2, the D call given in the table. TRBV21-1 is given as a pseudogene. The CDR3 is made up of 20 amino acids. CDR3 in DNA: TGTGCCAGCAGCAAAGTGAAGGGAACGAACCCGGGACTACCGACCGGCGAGCAGTACTTC. It is translated as CASSKVKGTNPGLPTGEQYF.

The chain joins TRBV25-1 to TRBJ2-7, with D perhaps TRBD2 (5 bases). This CDR3 is built from 13 residues. Trimming left V 2 bases short and J 4 bases short, with 9 bases between. CDR1 MGHDK and CDR2 SYGVNS come from the germline V gene. The CDR3 reads CASSERGSYEQYF. The CDR3 DNA follows: TGTGCCAGCAGTGAACGGGGTTCGTACGAGCAGTACTTC.